This TCR beta chain appears in the sequencing data of a study of blood T cell repertoires in COVID-19 (dated by TCRdb to about 2020). Regarding the study in general: Samples from collaborators originated in the United States, Italy and Spain and spanned both the acute and convalescent phases of COVID-19. Where HLA class I and class II types were available, the types were taken from metadata supplied by the sample provider, not from assay-based typing. The repertoires were made available in a free public database intended to serve as a resource for research on the immune response to SARS-CoV-2. Nearly every sample came with metadata listing a de-identified subject ID, COVID-19 status, age in years and sex. Samples were obtained from the ongoing ImmuneRACE study (first 160 participants) and from about 1,300 subjects provided by 6 global collaborators. The material from the prospective study consisted of cDNA or gDNA derived from T cells, B-cell-depleted T cells, or PBMCs. Deeply sampled blood TCRbeta repertoires from subjects exposed to, actively infected with, or recovered from COVID-19 were included in the dataset.

Summary of the overall study and its limitations: The amount of clinical and demographic metadata varied by source and participant and was provided uncurated.

The immunoSEQ Assay, a bias-controlled multiplex PCR, was used to amplify TCRbeta CDR3 regions from genomic DNA. The original methods were these. Within the assay, amplification of reference gene primers was used to estimate how many nucleated cells each sample contained. Sequence reads were collapsed and filtered to measure the absolute abundance of every unique TCRbeta CDR3 rearrangement. For each sample, productive Simpson clonality was calculated by taking the square root of Simpson's diversity index across productive rearrangements. The source is immuneACCESS, and TCRdb retained only in-frame sequences with V and J called. Part of the clones is not carried over; for the studies checked, unresolved V genes explain less than half of this, and the remainder is unexplained. Clonal size and the V and J genes are those of that table, whereas D and trimming came from the DNA. Recorded for this sample are about 140,000 clones; 84% of them occurred a single time. About 9.4% of the sample is taken by the ten largest.

Notes on this clone: What antigen it recognizes has not been identified. No much larger clone is present one base from it, and per-base qualities are unavailable.

Collaborating institutions collected whole blood in K2EDTA tubes following their own protocols. Collaborator samples were shipped for TCRbeta analysis as frozen whole blood, isolated PBMCs, or DNA extracted from either sample type. The sequence was obtained from a man aged 60-69 years with active or convalescent COVID-19. What was sequenced was peripheral blood.

At the DNA level, the sequence is TGTGCCAGCAGCTTAGACCTTGGGAGGGAGCCCCAGCATTTT. Its translation reads: CASSLDLGREPQHF. The chain uses TRBV11-2 and TRBJ1-5, with no D gene named confidently. V gives up 0 bases and J gives up 8 bases, and the segment between their germline ends measures 11 bases. Taken from the germline V gene, the CDR1 and CDR2 loops are SGHAT and FQNNGV. Inclusive of the bounding cysteine and phenylalanine, the CDR3 is 14 residues long. The CDR3 DNA has 42 bases and is translated from base 1. Extended through the reference TRBV11-2 and TRBJ1-5 proteins, this CDR3 yields the full variable domain: EAGVAQSPRYKIIEKRQSVAFWCNPISGHATLYWYQQILGQGPKLLIQFQNNGVVDDSQLPKDRFSAERLKGVDSTLKIQPAKLEDSAVYLCASSLDLGREPQHFGDGTRLSIL.